These 17 T cell receptor beta chains came from one sample sequenced in a study of blood T cell repertoires in COVID-19. The method was immunoSEQ multiplex PCR; TCRdb's version includes in-frame clones alone and lacks a portion of them. The table shows about 260,000 clones, with around 88% occurring only once. The specimen sequenced was peripheral blood. The receptors come from a man aged 25 to 45 with active or convalescent COVID-19.

The chain is built from TRBV27 and TRBJ1-6; 7 bases match TRBD1. Germline loops: CDR1 MNHEY, CDR2 SMNVEV (reference sequence). This CDR3 region has 16 residues. V shed 4 bases, J shed 7 bases, and the junction held 10 bases outside the gene matches. The CDR3 region is CASSSTTGMGNSPLHF. DNA of the CDR3: TGTGCCAGCAGTTCAACGACAGGGATGGGAAATTCACCCCTCCACTTT.

This chain uses TRBV6-5 with TRBJ1-1, with TRBD1 matching over 9 bases. The germline V gene encodes CDR1 MNHEY and CDR2 SVGAGI. The CDR3 sequence is 15 residues long. Trimming took 6 bases from V and 5 from J; bases not matched to a gene: 10. CDR3 sequence (DNA): TGTGCCAGCAGGACCTCCGGGACAGGGAGTACTGAAGCTTTCTTT. Translating it yields CASRTSGTGSTEAFF.

The chain is built from TRBV7-9 and TRBJ2-7; D perhaps matches TRBD1 (6 bases). The CDR3 loop spans 15 amino acids. The V end lost 5 bases, the J end lost 4 bases, and 18 bases lay between the germline ends. Germline V gene data show CDR1 as SEHNR and CDR2 as FQNEAQ (reference sequence). As DNA, the CDR3 is TGTGCCAGCAGCCCCTGGACAGACTTAAAATACGAGCAGTACTTC. Translated, it gives CASSPWTDLKYEQYF.

The rearrangement joins TRBV3-1 (or the pseudogene TRBV3-2) to TRBJ2-1, with TRBD2 identical over 9 bases. Germline lookup yields CDR1 LGHDT and CDR2 YNNKEL (reference sequence). V was pared by 1 base and J by 5 bases, with 6 bases of the junction left unmatched. CDR3 length: 16 residues. The DNA of the CDR3 is TGTGCCAGCAGCCAAGGTTTGGCTAGCGGGGACAATGAGCAGTTCTTC. It encodes CASSQGLASGDNEQFF.

The V gene is TRBV3-1 (or the pseudogene TRBV3-2), the J gene TRBJ1-2; D is unresolved. V shed 2 bases and J shed 4 bases, with 14 bases lying between them. CDR1 LGHDT and CDR2 YNNKEL come from the germline V gene (reference sequence). The CDR3 length is 15 residues. In DNA, the CDR3 is TGTGCCAGCAGCCAAAGTGTACCGACACTCTATGGCTACACCTTC. This codes for CASSQSVPTLYGYTF.

Only a few counts were recorded for this clone. The chain combines TRBV7-8 with TRBJ1-1; weak D call: TRBD1 (5 bases). With 3 bases removed from V and 4 bases from J, the gap between germline ends came to 12 bases. The CDR3 sequence is 14 residues long. Germline V CDR1 and CDR2: SGHVS, FQNEAQ. CDR3 sequence (DNA): TGTGCCAGCAGCTTGGGGGGTTCGATCACTGAAGCTTTCTTT. Its protein product is CASSLGGSITEAFF.

The chain couples TRBV5-6 to TRBJ2-5; the D gene is possibly TRBD2 (6 bases). V shed 4 bases and J shed 1 base, with 17 bases lying between them. Germline values: CDR1 SGHDT, CDR2 YYEEEE. The CDR3 totals 16 residues. CDR3 in amino acids: CASSLTTDYPQETQYF. Here the CDR3 DNA reads TGTGCCAGCAGCCTCACGACGGACTATCCCCAAGAGACCCAGTACTTC.

This chain joins TRBV7-3 and TRBJ2-6; tentative D call: TRBD2 (6 bases). Deletions cut 5 bases from V and 1 base from J, with 15 bases between. Germline CDR1 is SGHTA and CDR2 is FQGTGA. There are 17 residues in the CDR3. CDR3 sequence reads: CASSIRSGPSGANVLTF. In DNA form, the CDR3 reads TGTGCCAGCAGCATAAGGAGCGGGCCGTCTGGGGCCAACGTCCTGACTTTC.

As DNA, the CDR3 is TGTGCCTGGAGTTCATATGAGGAGTATGGCTACACCTTC. It translates to CAWSSYEEYGYTF. The V call is TRBV30, the J call TRBJ1-2; D is unresolved. The CDR3 contains 13 residues. V was shortened by 2 bases and J by 5 bases, with 12 bases between the two germline ends. In germline, CDR1 is GTSNPN, CDR2 SVGIG (reference sequence).

This chain uses TRBV6-1 with TRBJ1-1, with D unclear. Trimming cost V 2 bases and J 4 bases, with 17 bases left between them. The CDR3 length is 16 residues. The germline CDR1 and CDR2 sequences are MNHNS and SASEGT. CDR3 sequence reads: CASSESSGFVVTEAFF. DNA for the CDR3: TGTGCCAGCAGTGAAAGCTCCGGGTTCGTGGTCACTGAAGCTTTCTTT.

The sample holds a few counts of this clone. The chain has TRBV18 and TRBJ1-5; 7 bases agree with TRBD1. The V gene's germline CDR1 is KGHSH and CDR2 LQKENI. CDR3 length: 15 amino acids. Germline trimming cut 5 bases from V and 0 bases from J; bases unmatched to any gene: 4. The CDR3 DNA reads as TGTGCCAGCTCAAGACAGGGATATAGCAATCAGCCCCAGCATTTT. Its translation is CASSRQGYSNQPQHF.

Only a few counts were recorded for this clone. The chain carries TRBV7-2 and TRBJ2-1; D is perhaps TRBD2 (7 bases). V was shortened by 1 base and J by 0 bases, with 10 bases between the two germline ends. Germline V gene sequence: CDR1 SGHTA, CDR2 FQGNSA. This CDR3 spans 16 amino acids. Here the CDR3 reads CASSLGGGRSYNEQFF. The CDR3 DNA is TGTGCCAGCAGCTTAGGGGGGGGCCGCTCCTACAATGAGCAGTTCTTC.

As DNA, the CDR3 is TGTGCCAGCAGCTTGGGCGAAACGAACACCGGGGAGCTGTTTTTT. The encoded protein is CASSLGETNTGELFF. The rearrangement uses TRBV5-8 and TRBJ2-2; D is undetermined. Per germline, CDR1 SGHTS and CDR2 YDEGEE. V lost 0 bases, J lost 0 bases, and 6 bases lay in between. This CDR3 has 15 amino acids.

The chain combines TRBV4-3 with TRBJ2-1; TRBD2 matches 8 bases. With V trimmed by 1 base and J by 8 bases, 22 bases remained unmatched. In germline, CDR1 is LGHNA, CDR2 YSLEER. The CDR3 is 20 residues long. CDR3 nucleotides: TGCGCCAGCAGCCAAGTAGGGGCGGGGGGCGCCCCGTCCCGTCGGGATGAGCAGTTCTTC. As protein: CASSQVGAGGAPSRRDEQFF.

The chain recombines TRBV7-9 with TRBJ2-7, with a weak D call TRBD1 (5 bases). This CDR3 region has 15 residues. Germline CDR1 reads SEHNR; CDR2 reads FQNEAQ (reference sequence). Between the trimmed V and J ends, which lost 3 bases and 2 bases, there was a span of 14 bases. The CDR3 nucleotides read TGTGCCAGCAGCTTGGGGCTCAGGCCAACCTACGAGCAGTACTTC. This translates into CASSLGLRPTYEQYF.

The CDR3 spells CASTKIDRELFVGYTF. CDR3 coding DNA: TGTGCCAGTACGAAAATCGACAGGGAGCTCTTTGTCGGCTACACCTTC. The chain carries TRBV19 and TRBJ1-2; TRBD1 matches at 7 bases. The trim removed 7 bases at V and 8 bases at J, leaving 19 bases unmatched. The CDR3 loop spans 16 amino acids. Per germline, CDR1 LNHDA and CDR2 SQIVND (reference sequence).

This rearrangement joins TRBV7-3 to TRBJ1-1; 8 bases match TRBD1. The germline V gene has CDR1 SGHTA and CDR2 FQGTGA. This CDR3 region has 14 residues. The V gene end was trimmed by 4 bases and the J gene end by 5 bases; junction bases not matched to a gene: 6. The DNA for the CDR3 is TGTGCCAGCAGCTACGCAGGGGGCTTGACTGAAGCTTTCTTT. The encoded protein is CASSYAGGLTEAFF.